This passage covers 28 T cell receptor beta chains from one sample sequenced in a study of shared clonotypes between healthy human individuals. Clones were sequenced by immunoSEQ multiplex PCR, and TCRdb holds only the in-frame ones, with some missing. Of approximately 500,000 clones in the sample, about 84% were seen once. The sequenced sample was PBMCs. These receptors were taken from a woman in her 40s in good health. Some clones in this sample may be carry-over from other donors' samples.

V and J are TRBV18 and TRBJ2-5; D gene unclear. Germline-derived CDR1 and CDR2 are KGHSH and LQKENI. The CDR3 extends over 13 amino acids. Trimming took off 3 bases at V and 1 base at J, with 6 bases between the two ends. The CDR3 region has the DNA TGTGCCAGCTCACCTTCCCGCCAAGAGACCCAGTACTTC. It codes for CASSPSRQETQYF.

This clone was seen a handful of times. V usage is TRBV15 and J usage is TRBJ1-5; D gene ambiguous. The germline gives CDR1 LNHNV, CDR2 YYDKDF (reference sequence). The CDR3 has 15 amino acids. V gave up 0 bases and J gave up 5 bases, with 11 bases separating them. The CDR3 region has the DNA TGTGCCACCAGCAGAGATGGATCGGGGTATCAGCCCCAGCATTTT. Protein sequence: CATSRDGSGYQPQHF. The full variable domain, its missing parts supplied by reference TRBV15 and TRBJ1-5, is DAMVIQNPRYQVTQFGKPVTLSCSQTLNHNVMYWYQQKSSQAPKLLFHYYDKDFNNEADTPDNFQSRRPNTSFCFLDIRSPGLGDTAMYLCATSRDGSGYQPQHFGDGTRLSIL.

The chain combines TRBV5-4 with TRBJ2-3; D gene unclear. The CDR3 contains 15 residues. V was pared by 0 bases and J by 2 bases, with 10 bases between. Germline V gives CDR1 SGHNT, CDR2 YYREEE (reference sequence). CDR3 nucleotide sequence: TGTGCCAGCAGCTTGGGGGTCAGCCTCACAGATACGCAGTATTTT. Protein product: CASSLGVSLTDTQYF.

This clone was counted a few times. The chain is built from TRBV28 and TRBJ1-1; TRBD1 matches at 10 bases. Germline CDR1 reads MDHEN; CDR2 reads SYDVKM. The CDR3 runs 13 residues. J gave up 5 bases and V 6 bases, and 3 bases lay outside the gene matches. This chain's CDR3 is CASSGTGVTEAFF. CDR3 coding DNA: TGTGCCAGCAGCGGGACAGGGGTTACTGAAGCTTTCTTT.

The chain joins TRBV7-2 to TRBJ2-3; D gene unclear. The CDR3 contains 13 residues. Germline V CDR1 and CDR2: SGHTA, FQGNSA. With 4 bases removed from V and 0 bases from J, the gap between germline ends came to 5 bases. The CDR3 region has the DNA TGTGCCAGCAGCTCCGCGAGCACAGATACGCAGTATTTT. Its translation: CASSSASTDTQYF.

The chain links TRBV5-6 to TRBJ2-7; D is ambiguous. The CDR3 loop spans 12 amino acids. Looked up from germline, CDR1 is SGHDT and CDR2 is YYEEEE. With 4 bases removed from V and 6 bases from J, the gap between germline ends came to 11 bases. The CDR3 loop is CASSQLFGEQYF. The CDR3 nucleotides are TGTGCCAGCAGCCAACTCTTCGGCGAGCAGTACTTC.

V usage is TRBV27 and J usage is TRBJ2-6; 8 bases match TRBD1. CDR1 is MNHEY and CDR2 is SMNVEV in the germline V gene (reference sequence). The ends lost 5 bases at V and 2 bases at J; junction bases unmatched: 2. The CDR3 covers 15 residues. The CDR3 protein is CASSQGAPGANVLTF. The CDR3 nucleotides read TGTGCCAGCAGTCAGGGGGCTCCTGGGGCCAACGTCCTGACTTTC. Together with reference TRBV27 and TRBJ2-6, the CDR3 gives the full variable domain: EAQVTQNPRYLITVTGKKLTVTCSQNMNHEYMSWYRQDPGLGLRQIYYSMNVEVTDKGDVPEGYKVSRKEKRNFPLILESPSPNQTSLYFCASSQGAPGANVLTFGAGSRLTVL.

The genes are TRBV5-1 and TRBJ2-5; 11 bases fit TRBD2. The CDR3 is made up of 15 amino acids. Per the germline V gene, CDR1 is SGHRS and CDR2 is YFSETQ. J lost 5 bases, V lost 1 base, and 4 bases had no gene match. The CDR3 coding sequence is TGCGCCAGCAGCTTGATCCCTAGCGGGAGGGAGACCCAGTACTTC. Amino acid sequence: CASSLIPSGRETQYF.

This clone was observed once. CDR3 coding DNA: TGTGCCAGCAGTGCATCGACAGGGGCGCATGGCTACACCTTC. Amino acids: CASSASTGAHGYTF. The rearrangement links TRBV27 to TRBJ1-2; TRBD1 agrees at 8 bases. The CDR3 has 14 residues. Trimming at V came to 5 bases and at J to 6 bases, leaving 8 bases not matched to a gene. The germline V gene has CDR1 MNHEY and CDR2 SMNVEV (reference sequence).

The chain is built from TRBV30 and TRBJ1-4, with D perhaps matching TRBD1 (5 bases). Between the trimmed V and J ends, which lost 1 base and 4 bases, there was a span of 7 bases. The CDR3 has 13 amino acids. Germline CDR1 is GTSNPN and CDR2 is SVGIG (reference sequence). CDR3 nucleotides: TGTGCCTGGAGTGGACAGCTTAATGAAAAACTGTTTTTT. Amino acid sequence: CAWSGQLNEKLFF.

As to this clone: This likely traces to a read error, being one base from a far larger clone. The sample contains more than one DNA sequence encoding this CDR3. The chain recombines TRBV5-1 with TRBJ2-7, with 11 bases that match TRBD2. The CDR3 covers 15 residues. CDR1 is SGHRS, CDR2 YFSETQ, per germline. CDR3 sequence reads: CASSTSGSRSYEQYF. DNA of the CDR3: TGTGCCAGCAGTACTAGCGGGAGTAGATCCTACGAGCAGTACTTC.

V is TRBV2 and J is TRBJ2-1, with 12 bases fitting TRBD2. The CDR3 contains 12 residues. With 4 bases clipped from V and 13 bases from J, the junction kept 2 bases outside the gene matches. Germline lookup yields CDR1 SNHLY and CDR2 FYNNEI. The CDR3 DNA is TGTGCCAGCAGTGGACTAGCGGGAGAACAGTTCTTC. Translation: CASSGLAGEQFF. The complete variable domain, with remaining parts taken from reference TRBV2 and TRBJ2-1, reads EPEVTQTPSHQVTQMGQEVILRCVPISNHLYFYWYRQILGQKVEFLVSFYNNEISEKSEIFDDQFSVERPDGSNFTLKIRSTKLEDSAMYFCASSGLAGEQFFGPGTRLTVL.

The gene calls are TRBV4-2 and TRBJ2-5, with a possible D match to TRBD1 (6 bases). The CDR3 is made up of 15 amino acids. In germline, CDR1 is LGHNA, CDR2 YNFKEQ. Deletions cut 0 bases from V and 1 base from J, with 9 bases between. The DNA for the CDR3 is TGTGCCAGCAGCCAAGAGGGGGCGCGCCAAGAGACCCAGTACTTC. Encoded protein: CASSQEGARQETQYF.

This rearrangement joins TRBV29-1 to TRBJ2-2, with TRBD1 matching 10 bases. The CDR3 runs 12 residues. V lost 4 bases and J lost 13; bases outside the gene matches: 6. Germline V gene data show CDR1 as SQVTM and CDR2 as ANQGSEA. In DNA form, the CDR3 reads TGCAGCGTTGCCCGGGGACAGGGGTTGCTGTTTTTT. Translating gives CSVARGQGLLFF.

The CDR3 DNA follows: TGCGCCAGCAGCCACCGCCTATTGGGAGGATCCTACAATGAGCAGTTCTTC. Protein product: CASSHRLLGGSYNEQFF. V is TRBV4-1 and J is TRBJ2-1, with a possible D match to TRBD2 (6 bases). Germline V gene sequence: CDR1 MGHRA, CDR2 YSYEKL. V was shortened by 3 bases and J by 1 base, with 16 bases between the two germline ends. The CDR3 consists of 17 residues.

Here the CDR3 DNA reads TGTGCCAGCAGTGCGGCAGGGGAAGATACGCAGTATTTT. Its protein product is CASSAAGEDTQYF. The genes are TRBV28 and TRBJ2-3, with D perhaps matching TRBD1 (6 bases). Germline CDR1 reads MDHEN; CDR2 reads SYDVKM. The CDR3 sequence is 13 residues long. V dropped 5 bases and J dropped 5 bases, with 11 bases sitting between them.

Note on this clone: The junction differs from germline at one of its ends, possibly a read error. The chain recombines TRBV5-1 with TRBJ2-5, with 8 bases aligning to TRBD1. Germline CDR1 SGHRS, CDR2 YFSETQ. The CDR3 has 14 residues. CDR3 in DNA: TGCGCCAGCAGGTTGGGACAGGATCAAGAGACCCAGTACTTC. This encodes CASRLGQDQETQYF.

The V gene is TRBV5-4, the J gene TRBJ1-2; the D gene is possibly TRBD1 (6 bases). Trimming left V 4 bases short and J 4 bases short, with 14 bases between. The CDR3 length is 14 residues. Germline assignment: CDR1 SGHNT and CDR2 YYREEE (reference sequence). The CDR3 DNA follows: TGTGCCAGCAGCATACCACAGGGCTCCTATGGCTACACCTTC. This codes for CASSIPQGSYGYTF. The full variable domain, with the rest looked up from reference TRBV5-4 and TRBJ1-2, is ETGVTQSPTHLIKTRGQQVTLRCSSQSGHNTVSWYQQALGQGPQFIFQYYREEENGRGNFPPRFSGLQFPNYSSELNVNALELDDSALYLCASSIPQGSYGYTFGSGTRLTVV.

The chain recombines TRBV2 with TRBJ2-1; D possibly corresponds to TRBD1 (6 bases). The CDR3 has 17 amino acids. V lost 6 bases to trimming and J lost 4 bases, with 22 bases between them. The germline V gene encodes CDR1 SNHLY and CDR2 FYNNEI. The CDR3 protein is CASSPIDWAGEYNEQFF. The CDR3 DNA sequence: TGTGCCAGCAGCCCCATAGACTGGGCAGGGGAGTACAATGAGCAGTTCTTC.

V is TRBV7-2 and J is TRBJ1-3; 8 bases are a match to TRBD1. CDR1 and CDR2 from the germline V gene are SGHTA and FQGNSA. CDR3 size: 15 residues. The ends lost 5 bases at V and 3 bases at J; junction bases unmatched: 6. The CDR3 nucleotides are TGTGCCAGCAGCCTGGACAGGGTTGGTGGAAACACCATATATTTT. Amino acid sequence: CASSLDRVGGNTIYF.

Notes on this clone: A much bigger clone sits one base away, suggesting this may be a read error. The rearrangement uses TRBV6-4 and TRBJ2-3; 7 bases agree with TRBD1. CDR3 length equals 14 residues. With 5 bases clipped from V and 4 bases from J, the junction kept 6 bases outside the gene matches. Looked up from germline, CDR1 is MRHNA and CDR2 is SNTAGT. The CDR3 protein is CASSNGQGADTQYF. The CDR3, as DNA: TGTGCCAGCAGTAACGGGCAGGGGGCAGATACGCAGTATTTT.

The V and J genes are TRBV29-1 and TRBJ1-1; TRBD1 matches at 10 bases. In germline, CDR1 is SQVTM, CDR2 ANQGSEA. V shed 6 bases and J 3 bases; nucleotides not matched to a gene: 1. This CDR3 region has 12 residues. The CDR3 is CSVGTGDTEAFF. CDR3 nucleotide sequence: TGCAGCGTAGGGACAGGGGACACTGAAGCTTTCTTT.

This chain links TRBV29-1 with TRBJ2-3; no firm D call. The CDR3 runs to 13 residues. Germline CDR1 SQVTM, CDR2 ANQGSEA. The V gene lost 0 bases and the J gene lost 11 bases, with 15 bases spanning the gap. This CDR3 is CSVEDPWAGVQYF. The CDR3 coding sequence is TGCAGCGTTGAAGATCCGTGGGCAGGAGTGCAGTATTTT.

The chain carries TRBV4-1 and TRBJ1-1; D is undetermined. In germline, CDR1 is MGHRA, CDR2 YSYEKL. V shed 0 bases and J shed 1 base, with 12 bases lying between them. CDR3 length equals 16 residues. The DNA of the CDR3 is TGCGCCAGCAGCCAAGATTGGTTGGAGGGGAACACTGAAGCTTTCTTT. Translated: CASSQDWLEGNTEAFF.

J is TRBJ1-1 and V is TRBV6-5; possible D gene TRBD1, 6 bases. The V gene lost 7 bases and the J gene lost 5 bases, with 17 bases spanning the gap. CDR3 length: 14 residues. CDR1 is MNHEY, CDR2 SVGAGI, per germline. The CDR3 loop reads CASTRDTEETEAFF. Written as DNA, the CDR3 is TGTGCCAGCACCCGGGACACCGAGGAGACTGAAGCTTTCTTT.

The chain carries TRBV11-1 and TRBJ2-1; possibly TRBD1 for D (6 bases). The CDR3 consists of 13 residues. V lost 1 base and J 5 bases, leaving 6 bases between the germline ends. Germline V gene sequence: CDR1 SGHAT, CDR2 FQDESV (reference sequence). For the CDR3, the DNA is TGTGCCAGCAGCTTAGACAGGGACAATGAGCAGTTCTTC. This sequence encodes CASSLDRDNEQFF. Drawing the rest from reference TRBV11-1 and TRBJ2-1, the complete variable domain is EAEVAQSPRYKITEKSQAVAFWCDPISGHATLYWYRQILGQGPELLVQFQDESVVDDSQLPKDRFSAERLKGVDSTLKIQPAELGDSAMYLCASSLDRDNEQFFGPGTRLTVL.

The rearrangement uses TRBV7-3 and TRBJ1-5, with D possibly TRBD1 on 5 matching bases. Germline V gene lookup returns CDR1 SGHTA and CDR2 FQGTGA. The CDR3 has 19 amino acids. Trimming took 5 bases from V and 0 from J, leaving 23 bases between them. CDR3 residues: CASSIPTTMTVYSNQPQHF. The CDR3 DNA reads as TGTGCCAGCAGCATACCTACGACAATGACAGTATATAGCAATCAGCCCCAGCATTTT. The whole variable domain, remainder taken from reference TRBV7-3 and TRBJ1-5, is GAGVSQTPSNKVTEKGKYVELRCDPISGHTALYWYRQSLGQGPEFLIYFQGTGAADDSGLPNDRFFAVRPEGSVSTLKIQRTERGDSAVYLCASSIPTTMTVYSNQPQHFGDGTRLSIL.

The genes are TRBV29-1 and TRBJ2-2; 8 positions match TRBD1. Germline CDR1 reads SQVTM; CDR2 reads ANQGSEA. There are 13 residues in the CDR3. After removal of 8 bases from V and 2 bases from J, the junction contained 4 bases not matched to a gene. CDR3 region: CSIDRGNTGELFF. As DNA, the CDR3 is TGCAGCATAGACAGGGGTAACACCGGGGAGCTGTTTTTT.